What follows is one T cell receptor beta chain and its context. Its antigen is not known. The entry originates in a study of identical twins. Points from the study as a whole: For monozygotic twins, models underestimated out-of-frame TCR alpha sharing. The same donors were not followed; conclusions instead depended on cross-sectional statistical analysis.

Carrying unique molecular identifiers, the cDNA also gained a universal primer site through template switching. TCRdb ran MiXCR on the 5' RACE reads and lists one entry per CDR3 protein. The table includes more than 200,000 distinct CDR3 sequences, around 10% detected once. Each donor (without exception) was a healthy Caucasian. V was shortened by 7 bases and J by 3 bases, with 16 bases between the two germline ends. The CDR3 covers 14 residues. Per germline, CDR1 MNHNS and CDR2 SASEGT. The sequenced sample consisted of memory (CD45RO+) T cells sorted from blood. The J gene is TRBJ2-7, the V gene TRBV6-1; a possible D gene is TRBD1 (7 bases). This TCR was sampled from a woman aged 18-30 years in good health. The CDR3 protein is CASTEGAVIYEQYF. DNA of the CDR3: TGTGCCAGCACGGAGGGGGCGGTCATCTACGAGCAGTACTTC.